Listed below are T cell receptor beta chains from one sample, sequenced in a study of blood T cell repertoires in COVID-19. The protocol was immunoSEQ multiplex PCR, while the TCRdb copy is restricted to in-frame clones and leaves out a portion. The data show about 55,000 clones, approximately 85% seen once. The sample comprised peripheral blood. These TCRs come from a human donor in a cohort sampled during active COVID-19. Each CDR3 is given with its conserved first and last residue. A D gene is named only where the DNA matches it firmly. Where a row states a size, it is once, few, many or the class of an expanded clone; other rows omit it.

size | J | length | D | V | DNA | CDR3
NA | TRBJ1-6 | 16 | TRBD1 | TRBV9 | TGTGCCAGCAGCGACAGACAGGGGAATTATAATTCACCCCTCCACTTT | CASSDRQGNYNSPLHF
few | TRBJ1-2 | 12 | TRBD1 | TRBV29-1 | TGCAGCGTTAGACAGGGGCTCTATGGCTACACCTTC | CSVRQGLYGYTF
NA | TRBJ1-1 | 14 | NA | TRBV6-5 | TGTGCCAGCAGGGCCACCGGGTATAGAACTGAAGCTTTCTTT | CASRATGYRTEAFF
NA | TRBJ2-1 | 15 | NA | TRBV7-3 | TGTGCCAGCAGCTTAGATCGGTCGAGGCTTAATGAGCAGTTCTTC | CASSLDRSRLNEQFF
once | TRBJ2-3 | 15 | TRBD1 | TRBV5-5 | TGTGCCAGCAGCTCCCGGGACAGACCAACAGATACGCAGTATTTT | CASSSRDRPTDTQYF
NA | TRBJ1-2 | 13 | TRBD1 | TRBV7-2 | TGTGCCAGCAGTCCTCAGACAGGGCTTGGCTACACCTTC | CASSPQTGLGYTF
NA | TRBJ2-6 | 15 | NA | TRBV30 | TGTGCCTGGTTACCCTACAGGGCTGGGGCCAACGTCCTGACTTTC | CAWLPYRAGANVLTF
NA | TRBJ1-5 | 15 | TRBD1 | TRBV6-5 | TGTGCCAGCAGTTACTCGGGGACAGAAAATCAGCCCCAGCATTTT | CASSYSGTENQPQHF
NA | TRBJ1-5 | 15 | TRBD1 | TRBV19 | TGTGCCAGTAGTATTTCGGACAGGGCAAGGCAGCCCCAGCATTTT | CASSISDRARQPQHF
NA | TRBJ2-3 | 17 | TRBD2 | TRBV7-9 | TGTGCCAGCAGCCCAAGCGGACTAGCGGGAGGGTATGTTACGCAGTATTTT | CASSPSGLAGGYVTQYF
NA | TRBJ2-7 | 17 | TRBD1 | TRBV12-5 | TGTGCTAGTGGTTTGCCATTTTCCGGGACAGGGGGCTACGAGCAGTACTTC | CASGLPFSGTGGYEQYF